Listed below are T cell receptor beta chains from one sample, sequenced in a study of T cell repertoires in cytomegalovirus infection. MiXCR was run by TCRdb on the reads, yielding one entry per CDR3 protein. The table lists fewer than 200,000 distinct CDR3 sequences, roughly 9% of them singletons. Input material: PBMCs. The receptors were sampled from a human donor in good health (CMV status not recorded). Some clones in this sample may be carry-over from other donors' samples. The conserved cysteine and the conserved F or W are not part of the CDR3 here. Fields, in order: J gene, V gene, CDR3 protein.

J: TRBJ2-7
V: TRBV5-1
CDR3: ASSLDGQAAEQY

J: TRBJ1-2
V: TRBV28
CDR3: ASRKREVGYT

J: TRBJ2-1
V: TRBV29-1
CDR3: SVEGRGLSGPNNEQF

J: TRBJ2-2
V: TRBV7-2
CDR3: ASSSTGGELF

J: TRBJ2-7
V: TRBV7-2
CDR3: ASSPGLELEQY

J: TRBJ2-7
V: TRBV7-2
CDR3: ASSLGGGRRAYEQY

J: TRBJ1-5
V: TRBV15
CDR3: ATSSPGTAPQH

J: TRBJ1-2
V: TRBV7-3
CDR3: ASSLGTGFESYGYT

J: TRBJ2-5
V: TRBV12-3/TRBV12-4
CDR3: ASSLGQGVKTQY

J: TRBJ1-4
V: TRBV28
CDR3: ASSLAGVNEKLF

J: TRBJ1-5
V: TRBV5-6
CDR3: ASSPFGEGHQPQH

J: TRBJ2-1
V: TRBV6-2/TRBV6-3
CDR3: ASSRRRGSGVDEQF

J: TRBJ2-1
V: TRBV28
CDR3: ASSLMGASLPPSMDEQF

J: TRBJ1-1
V: TRBV15
CDR3: ATSRVSGTEAF

J: TRBJ2-7
V: TRBV20-1
CDR3: SAFDQSEQY

J: TRBJ1-1
V: TRBV29-1
CDR3: SSGQLNTEAF

J: TRBJ2-1
V: TRBV4-2
CDR3: ASSQVTGADEQF

J: TRBJ1-4
V: TRBV7-2
CDR3: ASSPVAGAGEKLF

J: TRBJ2-3
V: TRBV7-9
CDR3: ASSSAGGGQQY